This TCR beta chain was observed in a study of early T cells in non-severe SARS-CoV-2 infection. Notes on the study in general: Matching results from VDJdb favored anti-spike CD8 responses, leaving private and CD4 specificities undetected.

TCRdb recomputed calls from the 5' RACE reads with MiXCR, one row per CDR3 protein. The sample lists over 95,000 distinct CDR3 sequences, approximately 17% occurring once. Note on this clonotype: Its specificity is unknown.

Germline V gene sequence: CDR1 SGDLS, CDR2 YYNGEE. V lost 4 bases and J lost 5, with 22 bases in between. This CDR3 comprises 16 residues. The origin of this receptor is an adult who was a healthcare worker with PCR-confirmed SARS-CoV-2 infection or an uninfected control (not recorded which). The material sequenced was whole blood. The genes are TRBV9 and TRBJ2-7; no reliable D call. This CDR3 reads CASSPRLSEDSNEQYF. CDR3 DNA: TGTGCCAGCAGCCCACGTCTATCAGAAGATTCGAACGAGCAGTACTTC.